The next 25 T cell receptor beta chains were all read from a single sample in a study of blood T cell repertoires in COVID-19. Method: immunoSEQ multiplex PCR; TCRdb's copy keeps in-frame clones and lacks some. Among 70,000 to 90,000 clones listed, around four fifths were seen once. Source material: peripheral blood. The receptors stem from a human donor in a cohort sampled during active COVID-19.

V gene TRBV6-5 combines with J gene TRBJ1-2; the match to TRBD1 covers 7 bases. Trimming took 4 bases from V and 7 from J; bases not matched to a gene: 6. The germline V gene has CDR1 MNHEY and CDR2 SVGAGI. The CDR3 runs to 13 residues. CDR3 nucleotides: TGTGCCAGCAGTTCTAAGGGGGCGAGTGGCTACACCTTC. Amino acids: CASSSKGASGYTF.

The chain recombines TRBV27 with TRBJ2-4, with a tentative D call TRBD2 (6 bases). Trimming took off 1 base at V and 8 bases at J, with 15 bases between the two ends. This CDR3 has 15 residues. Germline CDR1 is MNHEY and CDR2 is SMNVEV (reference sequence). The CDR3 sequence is CASSLFAGPGYIQYF. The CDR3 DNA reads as TGTGCCAGCAGTTTATTCGCGGGGCCCGGTTACATTCAGTACTTC.

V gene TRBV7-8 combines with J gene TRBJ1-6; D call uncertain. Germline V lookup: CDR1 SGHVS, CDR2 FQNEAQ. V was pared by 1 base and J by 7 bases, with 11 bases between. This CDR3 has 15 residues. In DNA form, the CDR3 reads TGTGCCAGCAGCTTAGGGCCTGAGCGGAATTCACCCCTCCACTTT. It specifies CASSLGPERNSPLHF.

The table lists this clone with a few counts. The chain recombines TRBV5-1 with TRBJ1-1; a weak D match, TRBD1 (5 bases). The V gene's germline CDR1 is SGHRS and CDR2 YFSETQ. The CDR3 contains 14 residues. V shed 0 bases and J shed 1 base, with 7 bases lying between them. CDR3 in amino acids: CASSLGGRNTEAFF. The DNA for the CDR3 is TGCGCCAGCAGCTTGGGGGGCAGGAACACTGAAGCTTTCTTT.

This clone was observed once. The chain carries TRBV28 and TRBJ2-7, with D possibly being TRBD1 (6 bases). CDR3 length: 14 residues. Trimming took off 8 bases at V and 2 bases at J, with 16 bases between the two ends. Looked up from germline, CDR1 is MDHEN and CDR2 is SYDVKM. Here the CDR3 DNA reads TGTGCCAGCGATACTCAGGGGCGAGCCTACGAGCAGTACTTC. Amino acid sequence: CASDTQGRAYEQYF.

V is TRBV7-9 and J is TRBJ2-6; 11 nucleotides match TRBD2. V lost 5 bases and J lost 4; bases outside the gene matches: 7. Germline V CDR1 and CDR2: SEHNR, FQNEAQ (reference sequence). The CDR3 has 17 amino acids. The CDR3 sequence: CASSLGTSGHGANVLTF. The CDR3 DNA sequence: TGTGCCAGCAGCCTCGGGACTAGCGGCCACGGGGCCAACGTCCTGACTTTC.

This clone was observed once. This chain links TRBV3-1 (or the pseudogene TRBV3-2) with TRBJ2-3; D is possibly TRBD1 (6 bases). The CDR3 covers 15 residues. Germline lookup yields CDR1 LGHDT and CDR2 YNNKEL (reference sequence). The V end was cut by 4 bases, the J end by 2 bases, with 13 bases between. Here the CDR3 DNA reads TGTGCCAGCAGCCCAGGGGTGGGCCTCACAGATACGCAGTATTTT. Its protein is CASSPGVGLTDTQYF.

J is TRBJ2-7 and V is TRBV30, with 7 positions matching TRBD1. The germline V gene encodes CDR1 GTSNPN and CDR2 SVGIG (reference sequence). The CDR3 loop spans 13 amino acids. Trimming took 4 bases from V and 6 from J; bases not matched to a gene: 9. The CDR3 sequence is CAWTTDRVGEQYF. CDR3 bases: TGTGCCTGGACTACCGACAGGGTGGGCGAGCAGTACTTC.

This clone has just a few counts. The CDR3 reads CASGVDREAFF. In DNA form, the CDR3 reads TGTGCTAGTGGTGTTGACAGGGAGGCTTTCTTT. The chain recombines TRBV12-5 with TRBJ1-1; 7 positions agree with TRBD1. The CDR3 is 11 amino acids. Per germline, CDR1 LGHNT and CDR2 FRNRAP. V dropped 5 bases and J dropped 11; count of bases not matched to a gene: 5.

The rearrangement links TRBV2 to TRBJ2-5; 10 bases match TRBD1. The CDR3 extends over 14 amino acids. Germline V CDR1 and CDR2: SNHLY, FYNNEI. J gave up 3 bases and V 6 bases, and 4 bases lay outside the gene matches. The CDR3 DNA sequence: TGTGCCAGCAGGCTAGGGACAGGGGAAGAGACCCAGTACTTC. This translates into CASRLGTGEETQYF.

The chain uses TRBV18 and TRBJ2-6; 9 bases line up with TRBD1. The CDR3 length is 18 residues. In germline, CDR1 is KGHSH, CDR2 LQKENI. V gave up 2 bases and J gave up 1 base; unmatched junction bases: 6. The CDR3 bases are TGTGCCAGCTCACCAGTACAGGGGGCTGGTTCTGGGGCCAACGTCCTGACTTTC. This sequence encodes CASSPVQGAGSGANVLTF. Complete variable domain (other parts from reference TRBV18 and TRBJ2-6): NAGVMQNPRHLVRRRGQEARLRCSPMKGHSHVYWYRQLPEEGLKFMVYLQKENIIDESGMPKERFSAEFPKEGPSILRIQQVVRGDSAAYFCASSPVQGAGSGANVLTFGAGSRLTVL.

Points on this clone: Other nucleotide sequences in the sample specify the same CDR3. The CDR3 DNA reads as TGTGCCAGTAGTATAGACAGCGGCTCCTACAATGAGCAGTTCTTC. It is translated as CASSIDSGSYNEQFF. V is TRBV19 and J is TRBJ2-1; weak D call: TRBD2 (5 bases). V lost 0 bases and J 0 bases, leaving 6 bases between the germline ends. The germline V gene encodes CDR1 LNHDA and CDR2 SQIVND (reference sequence). The CDR3 extends over 15 amino acids.

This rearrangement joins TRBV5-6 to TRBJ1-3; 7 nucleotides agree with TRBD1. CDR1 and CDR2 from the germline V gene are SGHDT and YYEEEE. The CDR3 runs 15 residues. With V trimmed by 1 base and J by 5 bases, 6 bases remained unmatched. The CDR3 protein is CASSLNQGGRNTIYF. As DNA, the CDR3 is TGTGCCAGCAGCTTGAATCAGGGGGGAAGAAACACCATATATTTT.

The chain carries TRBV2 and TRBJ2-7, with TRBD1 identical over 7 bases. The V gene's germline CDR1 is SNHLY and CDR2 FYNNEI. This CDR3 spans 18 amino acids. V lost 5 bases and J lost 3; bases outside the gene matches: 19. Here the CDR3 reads CASSKRLSGTEGLYEQYF. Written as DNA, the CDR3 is TGTGCCAGCAGTAAACGGCTAAGTGGGACAGAAGGGCTCTACGAGCAGTACTTC.

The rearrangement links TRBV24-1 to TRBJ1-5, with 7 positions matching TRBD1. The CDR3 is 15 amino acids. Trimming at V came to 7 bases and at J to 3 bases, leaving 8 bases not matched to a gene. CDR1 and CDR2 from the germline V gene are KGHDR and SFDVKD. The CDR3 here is CATSPQGGNNQPQHF. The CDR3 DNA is TGTGCCACCAGCCCCCAGGGGGGTAACAATCAGCCCCAGCATTTT.

In DNA, the CDR3 is TGTGCCAGCTCGCGACAGGGGGCTGCTCAGCCCCAGCATTTT. It yields the protein CASSRQGAAQPQHF. The rearrangement joins TRBV18 to TRBJ1-5; 10 bases match TRBD1. The germline V gene encodes CDR1 KGHSH and CDR2 LQKENI. Trimming at V came to 6 bases and at J to 6 bases, leaving 5 bases not matched to a gene. The CDR3 sequence is 14 residues long.

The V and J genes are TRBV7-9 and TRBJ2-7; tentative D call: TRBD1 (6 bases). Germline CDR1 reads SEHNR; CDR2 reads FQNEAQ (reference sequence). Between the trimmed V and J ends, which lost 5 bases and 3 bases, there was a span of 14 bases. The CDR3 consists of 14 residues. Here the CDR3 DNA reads TGTGCCAGCAGCCCACACCAGGGGTACTACGAGCAGTACTTC. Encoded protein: CASSPHQGYYEQYF.

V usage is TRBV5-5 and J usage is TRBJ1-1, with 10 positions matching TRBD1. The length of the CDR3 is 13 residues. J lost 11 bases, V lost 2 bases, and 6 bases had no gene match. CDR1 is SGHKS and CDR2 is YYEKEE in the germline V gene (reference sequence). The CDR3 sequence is CASSFWDRGHAFF. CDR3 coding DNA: TGTGCCAGCAGCTTTTGGGACAGGGGACACGCTTTCTTT.

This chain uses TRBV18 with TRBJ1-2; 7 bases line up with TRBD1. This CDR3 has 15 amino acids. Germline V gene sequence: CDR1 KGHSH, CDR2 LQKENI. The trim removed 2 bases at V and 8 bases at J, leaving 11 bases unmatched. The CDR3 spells CASSPKAGQAGGYTF. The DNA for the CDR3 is TGTGCCAGCTCACCAAAAGCTGGACAGGCAGGCGGCTACACCTTC.

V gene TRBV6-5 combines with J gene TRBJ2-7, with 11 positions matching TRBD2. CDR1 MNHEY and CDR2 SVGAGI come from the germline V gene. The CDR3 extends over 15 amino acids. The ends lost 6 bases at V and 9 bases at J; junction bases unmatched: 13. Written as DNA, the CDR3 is TGTGCCAGCAGCCCGTTAAGGACTAGCGGGCTGGTGCAGTACTTC. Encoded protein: CASSPLRTSGLVQYF.

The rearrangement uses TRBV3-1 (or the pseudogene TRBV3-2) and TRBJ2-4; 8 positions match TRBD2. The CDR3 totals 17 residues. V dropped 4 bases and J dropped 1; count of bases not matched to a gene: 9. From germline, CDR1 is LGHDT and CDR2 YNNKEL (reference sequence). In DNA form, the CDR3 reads TGTGCCAGCAGCCCCTTAAAGCGGGGGTACGCCAAAAACATTCAGTACTTC. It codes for CASSPLKRGYAKNIQYF.

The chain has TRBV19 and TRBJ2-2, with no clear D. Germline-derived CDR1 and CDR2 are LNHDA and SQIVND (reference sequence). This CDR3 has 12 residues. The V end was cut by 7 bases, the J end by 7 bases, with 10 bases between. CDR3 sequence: CASIRYVGELFF. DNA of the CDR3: TGTGCCAGTATCCGGTATGTCGGGGAGCTGTTTTTT. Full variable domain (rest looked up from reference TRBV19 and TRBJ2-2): DGGITQSPKYLFRKEGQNVTLSCEQNLNHDAMYWYRQDPGQGLRLIYYSQIVNDFQKGDIAEGYSVSREKKESFPLTVTSAQKNPTAFYLCASIRYVGELFFGEGSRLTVL.

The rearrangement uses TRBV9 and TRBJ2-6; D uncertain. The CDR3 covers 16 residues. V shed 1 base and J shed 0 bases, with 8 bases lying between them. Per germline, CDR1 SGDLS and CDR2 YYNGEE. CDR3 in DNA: TGTGCCAGCAGCGTAAGCGCTAGCTCTGGGGCCAACGTCCTGACTTTC. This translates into CASSVSASSGANVLTF.

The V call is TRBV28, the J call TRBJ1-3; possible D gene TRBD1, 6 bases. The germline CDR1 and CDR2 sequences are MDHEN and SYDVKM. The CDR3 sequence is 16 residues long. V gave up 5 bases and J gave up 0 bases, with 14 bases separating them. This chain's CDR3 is CASSPLGAHSGNTIYF. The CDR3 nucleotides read TGTGCCAGCAGTCCTCTGGGGGCGCACTCTGGAAACACCATATATTTT.

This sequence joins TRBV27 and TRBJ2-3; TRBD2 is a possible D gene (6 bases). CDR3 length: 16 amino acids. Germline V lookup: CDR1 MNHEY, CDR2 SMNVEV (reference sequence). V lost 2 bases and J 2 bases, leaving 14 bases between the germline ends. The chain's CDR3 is CASSLNGAGTTDTQYF. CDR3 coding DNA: TGTGCCAGCAGTTTAAATGGGGCGGGGACCACAGATACGCAGTATTTT.